Here is one TCR beta chain with its context. The trim removed 0 bases at V and 4 bases at J, leaving 10 bases unmatched. In germline, CDR1 is SGHAT, CDR2 FQNNGV. The CDR3 length is 17 residues. The sample comes from a study of shared T cell receptors in the human thymus. TCRdb keeps only in-frame clones here, not all; method: immunoSEQ multiplex PCR. The sample carries hundreds of thousands of clones, roughly 90% recorded once. The data were also submitted as part of a second study, on human thymus T cells.

The V gene is TRBV11-2, the J gene TRBJ2-7; 9 bases map to TRBD2. The sequenced sample consisted of thymocytes. The sequence came from a boy in the first two years of life with a congenital heart defect. In DNA, the CDR3 is TGTGCCAGCAGCTTAGATAAGAAGTCTAGCGGGATATACGAGCAGTACTTC. Encoded protein: CASSLDKKSSGIYEQYF.